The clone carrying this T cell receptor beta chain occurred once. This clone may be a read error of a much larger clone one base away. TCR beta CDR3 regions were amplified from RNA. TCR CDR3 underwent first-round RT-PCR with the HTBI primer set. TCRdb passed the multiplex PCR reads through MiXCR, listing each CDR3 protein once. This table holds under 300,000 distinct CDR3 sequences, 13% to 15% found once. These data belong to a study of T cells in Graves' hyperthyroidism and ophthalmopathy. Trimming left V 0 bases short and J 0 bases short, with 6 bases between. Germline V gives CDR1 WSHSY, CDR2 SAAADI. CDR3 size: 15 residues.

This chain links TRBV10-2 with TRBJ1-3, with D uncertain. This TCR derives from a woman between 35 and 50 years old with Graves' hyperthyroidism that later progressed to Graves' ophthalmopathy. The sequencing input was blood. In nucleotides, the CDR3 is TGCGCCAGCAGTGAGTCCCGGAGCTCTGGAAACACCATATATTTT. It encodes CASSESRSSGNTIYF.